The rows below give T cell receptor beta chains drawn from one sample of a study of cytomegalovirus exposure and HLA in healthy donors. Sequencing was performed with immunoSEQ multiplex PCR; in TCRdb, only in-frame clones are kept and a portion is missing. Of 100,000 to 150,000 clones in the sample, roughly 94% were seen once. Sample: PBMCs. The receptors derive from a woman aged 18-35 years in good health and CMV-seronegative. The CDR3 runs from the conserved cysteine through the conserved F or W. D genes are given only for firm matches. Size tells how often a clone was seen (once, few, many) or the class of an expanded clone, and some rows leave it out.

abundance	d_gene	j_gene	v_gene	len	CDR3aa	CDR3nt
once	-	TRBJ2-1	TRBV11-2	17	CASSTGTRYSSYNEQFF	TGTGCCAGCAGCACAGGGACCCGGTATAGCTCCTACAATGAGCAGTTCTTC
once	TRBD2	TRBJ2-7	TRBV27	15	CASRLAGGELYEQYF	TGTGCCAGCCGACTAGCGGGAGGGGAACTCTACGAGCAGTACTTC
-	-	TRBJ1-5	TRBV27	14	CASSLGASGQPQHF	TGTGCCAGCAGTTTGGGTGCTAGTGGACAGCCCCAGCATTTT
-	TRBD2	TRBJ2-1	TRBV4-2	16	CASSQEATGGYNEQFF	TGTGCCAGCAGCCAAGAAGCTACGGGGGGCTACAATGAGCAGTTCTTC
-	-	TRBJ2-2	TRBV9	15	CASSTRGTDTGELFF	TGTGCCAGCAGCACAAGAGGGACTGACACCGGGGAGCTGTTTTTT
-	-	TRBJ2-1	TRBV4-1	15	CASSPDTSSYNEQFF	TGCGCCAGCAGCCCTGATACTAGCTCCTACAATGAGCAGTTCTTC
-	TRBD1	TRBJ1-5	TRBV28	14	CASSSGTGGQPQHF	TGTGCCAGCAGTTCAGGGACAGGGGGTCAGCCCCAGCATTTT
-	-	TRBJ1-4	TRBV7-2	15	CASSLPGAGGEKLFF	TGTGCCAGCAGCCTACCAGGGGCGGGGGGGGAAAAACTGTTTTTT
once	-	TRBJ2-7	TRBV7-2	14	CASSLIDNLYEQYF	TGTGCCAGCAGCTTAATTGACAACCTTTACGAGCAGTACTTC
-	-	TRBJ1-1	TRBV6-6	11	CASSYFGEAFF	TGTGCCAGCAGTTACTTCGGTGAAGCTTTCTTT
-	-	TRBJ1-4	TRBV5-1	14	CASSSGGANEKLFF	TGCGCCAGCAGCTCGGGGGGGGCTAATGAAAAACTGTTTTTT
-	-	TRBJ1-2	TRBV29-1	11	CSADRNYGYTF	TGCAGCGCAGACAGAAACTATGGCTACACCTTC
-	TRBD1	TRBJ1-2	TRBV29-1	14	CSVHGTGLVYGYTF	TGCAGCGTCCATGGGACAGGGCTGGTCTATGGCTACACCTTC
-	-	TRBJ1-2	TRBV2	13	CARRERPVYGYTF	TGTGCCCGCAGGGAGAGGCCCGTCTATGGCTACACCTTC
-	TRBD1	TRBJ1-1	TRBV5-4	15	CASSPGTGANTEAFF	TGTGCCAGCAGCCCGGGGACAGGGGCGAACACTGAAGCTTTCTTT
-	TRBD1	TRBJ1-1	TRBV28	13	CASLDRGYTEAFF	TGTGCCAGCCTGGACAGGGGCTACACTGAAGCTTTCTTT
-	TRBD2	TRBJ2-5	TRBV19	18	CASSAVLPGLAGQETQYF	TGTGCCAGTAGTGCCGTTTTACCGGGACTAGCGGGGCAAGAGACCCAGTACTTC
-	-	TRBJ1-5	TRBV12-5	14	CASGLAGGNQPQHF	TGTGCTAGTGGTTTGGCGGGTGGCAATCAGCCCCAGCATTTT
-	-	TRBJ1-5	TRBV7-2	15	CASSSSRQSNQPQHF	TGTGCCAGCAGCTCCTCTCGACAGAGCAATCAGCCCCAGCATTTT
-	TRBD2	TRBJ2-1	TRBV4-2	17	CASSQDNLAGGYNEQFF	TGTGCCAGCAGCCAAGACAATCTAGCGGGGGGCTACAATGAGCAGTTCTTC
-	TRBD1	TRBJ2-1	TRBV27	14	CASSLGGLYNEQFF	TGTGCCAGCAGCTTAGGGGGCTTATACAATGAGCAGTTCTTC
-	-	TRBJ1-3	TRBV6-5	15	CASSPNRDIRNTIYF	TGTGCCAGCAGTCCAAACCGGGACATCCGAAACACCATATATTTT
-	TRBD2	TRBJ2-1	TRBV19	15	CASRRSLAGDNEQFF	TGTGCCAGTAGACGTAGTCTAGCGGGTGACAATGAGCAGTTCTTC
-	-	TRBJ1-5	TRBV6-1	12	CASRVTTQPQHF	TGTGCCAGCAGGGTGACTACACAGCCCCAGCATTTT
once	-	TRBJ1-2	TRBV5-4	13	CASSLRGSYGYTF	TGTGCCAGCAGCTTGCGAGGGAGCTATGGCTACACCTTC
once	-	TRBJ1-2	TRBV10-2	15	CASSEPLTENYGYTF	TGCGCCAGCAGTGAGCCCCTAACAGAAAACTATGGCTACACCTTC
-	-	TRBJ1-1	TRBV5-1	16	CASSPQGITYYTEAFF	TGCGCCAGCAGCCCCCAGGGGATAACTTACTACACTGAAGCTTTCTTT
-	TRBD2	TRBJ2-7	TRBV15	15	CATSRNTGGSYEQYF	TGTGCCACCAGCAGGAACACGGGGGGGTCCTACGAGCAGTACTTC
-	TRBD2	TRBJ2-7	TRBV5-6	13	CASQREMGYEQYF	TGTGCCAGCCAGCGGGAGATGGGCTACGAGCAGTACTTC
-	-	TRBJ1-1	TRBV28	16	CASRGFGNGGDTEAFF	TGTGCCAGCAGGGGATTCGGGAACGGTGGGGACACTGAAGCTTTCTTT
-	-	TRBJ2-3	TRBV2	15	CASSEDRDSTDTQYF	TGTGCCAGCAGTGAAGACAGGGATAGCACAGATACGCAGTATTTT
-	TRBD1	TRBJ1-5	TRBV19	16	CASSYRGSGSNQPQHF	TGTGCCAGTAGTTACAGGGGGTCAGGAAGCAATCAGCCCCAGCATTTT
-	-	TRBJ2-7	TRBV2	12	CASLSQGNEQYF	TGTGCCAGTTTATCTCAGGGTAACGAGCAGTACTTC
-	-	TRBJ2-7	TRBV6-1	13	CASSIDSLPEQYF	TGTGCCAGCAGTATTGACAGTCTCCCCGAGCAGTACTTC
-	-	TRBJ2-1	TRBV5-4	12	CASSWVLGEQFF	TGTGCCAGCAGCTGGGTCCTGGGCGAGCAGTTCTTC
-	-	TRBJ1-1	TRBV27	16	CASSSLIGEVVTEAFF	TGTGCCAGCAGTTCCCTTATAGGGGAGGTAGTCACTGAAGCTTTCTTT
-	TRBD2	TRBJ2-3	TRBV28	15	CASSPRGYTGGAQYF	TGTGCCAGCAGTCCCCGGGGCTATACGGGGGGTGCGCAGTATTTT
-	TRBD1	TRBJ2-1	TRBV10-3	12	CATATGGGEQFF	TGTGCCACCGCGACAGGGGGTGGTGAGCAGTTCTTC
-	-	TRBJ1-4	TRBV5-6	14	CASSLYATNEKLFF	TGTGCCAGCAGCTTGTATGCAACTAATGAAAAACTGTTTTTT
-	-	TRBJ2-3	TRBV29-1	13	CSVNRVLTDTQYF	TGCAGCGTAAACCGGGTTCTCACAGATACGCAGTATTTT
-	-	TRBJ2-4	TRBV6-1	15	CASFRQSLAKNIQYF	TGTGCCAGTTTTCGACAGTCCCTAGCCAAAAACATTCAGTACTTC
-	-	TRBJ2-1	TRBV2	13	CASSGGPFYEQFF	TGTGCCAGCAGTGGGGGGCCTTTCTATGAGCAGTTCTTC
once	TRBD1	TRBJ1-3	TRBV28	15	CASSLGGQGENTIYF	TGTGCCAGCAGTTTAGGGGGACAGGGGGAAAACACCATATATTTT
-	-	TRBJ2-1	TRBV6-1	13	CASRETWYNEQFF	TGTGCCAGCAGGGAGACTTGGTACAATGAGCAGTTCTTC
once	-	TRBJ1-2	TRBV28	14	CASSVPGGPYGYTF	TGTGCCAGCAGTGTCCCGGGGGGGCCCTATGGCTACACCTTC
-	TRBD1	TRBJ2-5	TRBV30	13	CAWSAQGEETQYF	TGTGCCTGGAGTGCTCAGGGGGAAGAGACCCAGTACTTC
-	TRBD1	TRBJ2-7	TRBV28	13	CASSKTGGYEQYF	TGTGCCAGCAGTAAGACAGGGGGCTACGAGCAGTACTTC
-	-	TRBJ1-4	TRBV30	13	CAWVEEKEEKLFF	TGTGCTTGGGTGGAGGAAAAAGAAGAAAAACTGTTTTTT
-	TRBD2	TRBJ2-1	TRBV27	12	CASTLPSGQQFF	TGTGCCAGCACTCTCCCTAGCGGACAGCAGTTCTTC
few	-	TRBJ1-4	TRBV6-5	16	CASSYSGPGVGEKLFF	TGTGCCAGCAGTTACTCAGGGCCAGGGGTGGGTGAAAAACTGTTTTTT
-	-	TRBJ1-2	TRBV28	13	CASSLPLGVGYTF	TGTGCCAGCAGTTTACCTTTAGGGGTCGGCTACACCTTC
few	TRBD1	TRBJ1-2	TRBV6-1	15	CASSDLTGPNYGYTF	TGTGCCAGCAGTGATCTGACAGGGCCCAACTATGGCTACACCTTC
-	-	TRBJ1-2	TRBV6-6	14	CASSYSGRSYGYTF	TGTGCCAGCAGTTATTCAGGGCGATCCTATGGCTACACCTTC
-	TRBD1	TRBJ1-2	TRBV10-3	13	CAISGDRVGGYTF	TGTGCCATCAGCGGGGACAGGGTAGGTGGCTACACCTTC
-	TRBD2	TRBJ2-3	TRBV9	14	CASSNSGGTDTQYF	TGTGCCAGCAGCAACTCCGGGGGGACAGATACGCAGTATTTT
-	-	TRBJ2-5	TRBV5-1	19	CASTTGRGGRGPLEETQYF	TGCGCCAGCACCACTGGAAGGGGGGGCAGGGGTCCCTTGGAAGAGACCCAGTACTTC
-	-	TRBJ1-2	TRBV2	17	CASSEAEKIRGVYGYTF	TGTGCCAGCAGTGAAGCGGAAAAAATCAGGGGAGTCTATGGCTACACCTTC